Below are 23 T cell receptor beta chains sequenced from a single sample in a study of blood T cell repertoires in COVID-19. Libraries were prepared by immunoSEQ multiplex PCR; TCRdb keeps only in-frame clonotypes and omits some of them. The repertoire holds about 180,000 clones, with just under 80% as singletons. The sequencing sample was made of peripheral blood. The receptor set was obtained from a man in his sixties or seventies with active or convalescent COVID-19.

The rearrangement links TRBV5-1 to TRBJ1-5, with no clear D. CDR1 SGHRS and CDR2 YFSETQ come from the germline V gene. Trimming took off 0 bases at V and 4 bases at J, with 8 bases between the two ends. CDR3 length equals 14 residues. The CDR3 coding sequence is TGCGCCAGCAGCTTGGATCCGGGGAATCAGCCCCAGCATTTT. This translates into CASSLDPGNQPQHF.

This CDR3 reads CASSLSGTGGASDTQYF. The CDR3 DNA follows: TGCGCCAGCAGCCTCTCCGGGACAGGGGGCGCGTCGGATACGCAGTATTTT. This rearrangement joins TRBV5-1 to TRBJ2-3, with 12 bases aligning to TRBD1. From germline, CDR1 is SGHRS and CDR2 YFSETQ. The CDR3 sequence is 17 residues long. V shed 4 bases, J shed 6 bases, and the junction held 12 bases outside the gene matches.

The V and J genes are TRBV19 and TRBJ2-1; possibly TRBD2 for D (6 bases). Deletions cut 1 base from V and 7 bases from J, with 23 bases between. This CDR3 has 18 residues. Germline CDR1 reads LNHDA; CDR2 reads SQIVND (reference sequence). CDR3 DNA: TGTGCCAGTAGTATAGGAGGGCCTGGGAAGGGACTGGGAAATGAGCAGTTCTTC. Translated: CASSIGGPGKGLGNEQFF.

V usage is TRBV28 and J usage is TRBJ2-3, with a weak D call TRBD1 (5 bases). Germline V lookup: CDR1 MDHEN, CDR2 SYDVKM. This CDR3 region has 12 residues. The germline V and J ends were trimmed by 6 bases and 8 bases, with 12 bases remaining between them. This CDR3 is CASSLPGITQYF. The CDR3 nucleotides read TGTGCCAGCAGCCTTCCAGGGATTACGCAGTATTTT.

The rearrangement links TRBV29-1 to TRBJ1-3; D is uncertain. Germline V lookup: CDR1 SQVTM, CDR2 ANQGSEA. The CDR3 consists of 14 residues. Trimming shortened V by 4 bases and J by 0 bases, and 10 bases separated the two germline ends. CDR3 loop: CSVGPRSSGNTIYF. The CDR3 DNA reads TGCAGCGTTGGGCCACGCAGCTCTGGAAACACCATATATTTT.

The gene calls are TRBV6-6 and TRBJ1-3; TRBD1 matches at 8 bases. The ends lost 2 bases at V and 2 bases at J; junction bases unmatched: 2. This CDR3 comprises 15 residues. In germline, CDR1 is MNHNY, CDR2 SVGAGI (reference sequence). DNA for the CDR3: TGTGCCAGCAGTTACCCGGGACAGGCTGGAAACACCATATATTTT. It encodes CASSYPGQAGNTIYF.

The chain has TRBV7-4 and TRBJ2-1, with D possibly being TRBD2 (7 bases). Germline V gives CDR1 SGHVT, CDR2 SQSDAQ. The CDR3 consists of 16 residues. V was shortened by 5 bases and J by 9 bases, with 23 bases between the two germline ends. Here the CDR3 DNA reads TGTGCCAGCAGCCTGCGCGAGGGGGAGGGCCTGGGTGAGCAGTTCTTC. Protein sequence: CASSLREGEGLGEQFF. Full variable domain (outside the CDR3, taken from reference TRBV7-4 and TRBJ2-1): GAGVSQSPRYKVAKRGRDVALRCDSISGHVTLYWYRQTLGQGSEVLTYSQSDAQRDKSGRPSGRFSAERPERSVSTLKIQRTEQGDSAVYLCASSLREGEGLGEQFFGPGTRLTVL.

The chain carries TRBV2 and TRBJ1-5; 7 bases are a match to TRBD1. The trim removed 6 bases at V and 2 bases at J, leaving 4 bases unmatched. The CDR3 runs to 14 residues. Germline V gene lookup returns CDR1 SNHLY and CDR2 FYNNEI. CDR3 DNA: TGTGCCAGCAGCAGGGGGTCGGGCAATCAGCCCCAGCATTTT. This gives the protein CASSRGSGNQPQHF.

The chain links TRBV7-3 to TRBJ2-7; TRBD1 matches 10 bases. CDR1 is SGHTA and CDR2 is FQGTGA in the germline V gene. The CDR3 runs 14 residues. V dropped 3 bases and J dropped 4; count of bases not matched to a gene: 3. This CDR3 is CASSLTGGDYEQYF. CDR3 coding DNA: TGTGCCAGCAGCTTGACAGGGGGCGATTACGAGCAGTACTTC.

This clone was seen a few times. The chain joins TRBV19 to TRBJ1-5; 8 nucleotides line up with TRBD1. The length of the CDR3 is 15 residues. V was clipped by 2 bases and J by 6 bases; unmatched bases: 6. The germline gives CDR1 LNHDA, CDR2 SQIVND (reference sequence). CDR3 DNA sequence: TGTGCCAGTAGTATAAGGACAGGGCCCGGTCAGCCCCAGCATTTT. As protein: CASSIRTGPGQPQHF.

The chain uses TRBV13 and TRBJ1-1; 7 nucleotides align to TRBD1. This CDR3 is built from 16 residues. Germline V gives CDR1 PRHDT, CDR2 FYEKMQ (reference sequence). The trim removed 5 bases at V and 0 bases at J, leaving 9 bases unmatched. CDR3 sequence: CASSPQGGGMNTEAFF. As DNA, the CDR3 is TGTGCCAGCAGCCCCCAGGGGGGAGGAATGAACACTGAAGCTTTCTTT.

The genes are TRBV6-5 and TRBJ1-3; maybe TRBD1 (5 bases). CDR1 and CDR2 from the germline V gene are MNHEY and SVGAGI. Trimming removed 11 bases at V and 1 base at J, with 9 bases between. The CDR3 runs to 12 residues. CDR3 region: CAGGGSGNTIYF. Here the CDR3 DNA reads TGTGCCGGGGGGGGATCTGGAAACACCATATATTTT.

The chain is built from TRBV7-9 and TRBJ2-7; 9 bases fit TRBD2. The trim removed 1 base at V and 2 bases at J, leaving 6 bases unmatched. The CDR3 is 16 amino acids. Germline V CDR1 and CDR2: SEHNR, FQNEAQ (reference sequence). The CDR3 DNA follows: TGTGCCAGCAGCTTAGAGGCTAGCGGGGCTCCCTACGAGCAGTACTTC. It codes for CASSLEASGAPYEQYF.

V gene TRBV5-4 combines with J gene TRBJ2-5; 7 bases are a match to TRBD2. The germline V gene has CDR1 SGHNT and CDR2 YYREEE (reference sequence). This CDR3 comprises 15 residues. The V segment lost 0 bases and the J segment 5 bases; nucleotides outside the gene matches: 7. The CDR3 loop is CASSLGGSQSETQYF. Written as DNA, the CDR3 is TGTGCCAGCAGCTTGGGCGGGAGCCAGTCGGAGACCCAGTACTTC.

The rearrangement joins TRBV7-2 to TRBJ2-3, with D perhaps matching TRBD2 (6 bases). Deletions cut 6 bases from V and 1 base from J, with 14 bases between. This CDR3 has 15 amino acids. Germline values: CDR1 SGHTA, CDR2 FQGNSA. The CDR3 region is CASSWQGGGTDTQYF. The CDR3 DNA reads TGTGCCAGCAGTTGGCAGGGAGGAGGCACAGATACGCAGTATTTT. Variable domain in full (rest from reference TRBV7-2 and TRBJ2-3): GAGVSQSPSNKVTEKGKDVELRCDPISGHTALYWYRQSLGQGLEFLIYFQGNSAPDKSGLPSDRFSAERTGGSVSTLTIQRTQQEDSAVYLCASSWQGGGTDTQYFGPGTRLTVL.

The CDR3 sequence: CAWSVLTGNTEAFF. Written as DNA, the CDR3 is TGTGCCTGGAGTGTACTGACGGGGAACACTGAAGCTTTCTTT. The chain couples TRBV30 to TRBJ1-1, with D hard to call. Trimming removed 0 bases at V and 1 base at J, with 9 bases between. This CDR3 has 14 amino acids. The V gene's germline CDR1 is GTSNPN and CDR2 SVGIG (reference sequence).

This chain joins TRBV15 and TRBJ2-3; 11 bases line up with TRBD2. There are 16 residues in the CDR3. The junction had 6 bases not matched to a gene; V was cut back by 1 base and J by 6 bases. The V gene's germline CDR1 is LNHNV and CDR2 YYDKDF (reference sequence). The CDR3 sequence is CATSRGSGGAGDTQYF. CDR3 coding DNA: TGTGCCACCAGCAGAGGTAGCGGGGGGGCGGGGGATACGCAGTATTTT.

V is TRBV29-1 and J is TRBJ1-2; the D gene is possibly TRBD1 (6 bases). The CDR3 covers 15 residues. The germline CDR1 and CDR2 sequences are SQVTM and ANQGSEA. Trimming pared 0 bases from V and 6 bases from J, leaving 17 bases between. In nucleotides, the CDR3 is TGCAGCGTTGAAGACGGGCGGGGGCTCGTGGATGGCTACACCTTC. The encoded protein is CSVEDGRGLVDGYTF. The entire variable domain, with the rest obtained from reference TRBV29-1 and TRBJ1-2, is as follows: SAVISQKPSRDICQRGTSLTIQCQVDSQVTMMFWYRQQPGQSLTLIATANQGSEATYESGFVIDKFPISRPNLTFSTLTVSNMSPEDSSIYLCSVEDGRGLVDGYTFGSGTRLTVV.

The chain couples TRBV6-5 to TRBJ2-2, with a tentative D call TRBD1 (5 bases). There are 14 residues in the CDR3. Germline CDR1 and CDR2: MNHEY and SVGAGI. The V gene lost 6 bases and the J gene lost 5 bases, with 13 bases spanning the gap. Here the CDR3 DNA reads TGTGCCAGCAGCGGACAAGTCGGGACCGGGGAGCTGTTTTTT. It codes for CASSGQVGTGELFF.

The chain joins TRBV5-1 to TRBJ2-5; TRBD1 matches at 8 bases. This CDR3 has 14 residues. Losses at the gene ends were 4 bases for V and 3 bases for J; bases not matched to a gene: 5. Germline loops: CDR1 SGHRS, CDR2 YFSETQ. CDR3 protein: CASSPGQGEETQYF. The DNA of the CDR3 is TGCGCCAGCAGCCCCGGACAGGGAGAAGAGACCCAGTACTTC.

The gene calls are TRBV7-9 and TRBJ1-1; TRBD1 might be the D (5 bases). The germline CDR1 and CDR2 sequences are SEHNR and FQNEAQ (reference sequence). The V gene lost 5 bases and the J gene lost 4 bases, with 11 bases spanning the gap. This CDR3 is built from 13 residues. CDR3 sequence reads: CASSVDGGTEAFF. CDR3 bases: TGTGCCAGCAGCGTCGACGGGGGCACTGAAGCTTTCTTT. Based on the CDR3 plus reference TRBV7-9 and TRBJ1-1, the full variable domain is DTGVSQNPRHKITKRGQNVTFRCDPISEHNRLYWYRQTLGQGPEFLTYFQNEAQLEKSRLLSDRFSAERPKGSFSTLEIQRTEQGDSAMYLCASSVDGGTEAFFGQGTRLTVV.

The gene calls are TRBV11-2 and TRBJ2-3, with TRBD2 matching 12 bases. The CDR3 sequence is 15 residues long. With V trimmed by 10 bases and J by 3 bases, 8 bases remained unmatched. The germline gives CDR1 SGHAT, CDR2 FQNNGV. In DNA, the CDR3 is TGTGCCACTGCGACCGGGACTAGCGGGACAGATACGCAGTATTTT. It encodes CATATGTSGTDTQYF.

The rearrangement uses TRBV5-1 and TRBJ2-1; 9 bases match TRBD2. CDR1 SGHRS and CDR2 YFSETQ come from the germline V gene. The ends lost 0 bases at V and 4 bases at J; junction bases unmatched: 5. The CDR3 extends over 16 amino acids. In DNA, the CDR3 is TGCGCCAGCAGCTTGGATAGCGGGAGTGAATACAATGAGCAGTTCTTC. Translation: CASSLDSGSEYNEQFF.